This paragraph covers one T cell receptor beta chain sequence. No antigen is known for it. This CDR3 contains 18 residues. Unmatched junction bases numbered 12, after V lost 0 bases and J lost 5 bases. Germline values: CDR1 MNHEY, CDR2 SMNVEV (reference sequence). The data originate from a study of vaccination and CD4 T cells after COVID-19. Once obtained from cultured CD4+ T cells, the DNA was sequenced using the Oncomine TCR Beta short-read assay. TCRdb independently ran MiXCR on the PCR reads; one entry per CDR3 protein. Among about 20,000 distinct CDR3 sequences listed, roughly half were seen once. The treatment is: approximately nine-day PBMC culture with coronavirus spike peptide pools or control peptides (ViraFEST assay).

Material: CD4+ T cells from blood, cultured in vitro. The chain links TRBV27 to TRBJ1-5; 8 bases line up with TRBD1. The TCR sequence derives from a human donor who had recovered from COVID-19. This CDR3 reads CASSLSWTGTSWHQPQHF. CDR3 nucleotide sequence: TGTGCCAGCAGTTTATCATGGACAGGGACGTCGTGGCATCAGCCCCAGCATTTT.